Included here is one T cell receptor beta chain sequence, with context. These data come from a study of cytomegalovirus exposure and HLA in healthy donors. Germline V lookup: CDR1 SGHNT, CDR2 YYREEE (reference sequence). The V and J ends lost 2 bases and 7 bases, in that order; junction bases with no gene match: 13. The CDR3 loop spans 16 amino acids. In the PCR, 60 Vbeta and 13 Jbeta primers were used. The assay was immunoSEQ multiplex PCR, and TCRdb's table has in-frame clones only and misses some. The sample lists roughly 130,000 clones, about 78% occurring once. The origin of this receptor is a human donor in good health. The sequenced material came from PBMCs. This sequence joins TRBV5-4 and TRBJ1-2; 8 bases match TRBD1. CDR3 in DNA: TGTGCCAGCAGCTTATTTGTAGGACAGGGAATAGGTGGCTACACCTTC. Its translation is CASSLFVGQGIGGYTF.